A single sample gave rise to the 15 T cell receptor beta chains below, sequenced in a study of blood T cell repertoires in COVID-19. This table comes from immunoSEQ multiplex PCR, and its TCRdb copy is limited to in-frame clones, with some not included. Of fewer than 450,000 clones detected, 88% appear once; the ten largest clones hold over 2%. The sequenced sample was PBMCs or T cells enriched from blood (not recorded which). These receptors were obtained from a woman between 40 and 50 years old with acute COVID-19.

The rearrangement links TRBV5-3 to TRBJ1-1; no clear D gene. TRBV5-3 is an ORF; its function is uncertain. With 4 bases removed from V and 5 bases from J, the gap between germline ends came to 15 bases. The CDR3 is made up of 14 amino acids. Here the CDR3 reads CARSPPEVRTEAFF. For the CDR3, the DNA is TGTGCCAGAAGCCCGCCGGAGGTCCGTACTGAAGCTTTCTTT.

This chain links TRBV18 with TRBJ1-1; TRBD1 is a possible D gene (6 bases). Trimming pared 5 bases from V and 0 bases from J, leaving 10 bases between. The CDR3 is made up of 14 amino acids. Germline-derived CDR1 and CDR2 are KGHSH and LQKENI. CDR3 sequence (DNA): TGTGCCAGCTCATCGGGACACTTGAACACTGAAGCTTTCTTT. Residues: CASSSGHLNTEAFF.

This CDR3 is CASSPGASSGNTIYF. CDR3 DNA: TGTGCCAGTAGCCCAGGGGCGAGCTCTGGAAACACCATATATTTT. The genes are TRBV19 and TRBJ1-3; a possible D gene is TRBD1 (6 bases). V lost 6 bases, J lost 0 bases, and 12 bases lay in between. The length of the CDR3 is 15 residues. Germline lookup yields CDR1 LNHDA and CDR2 SQIVND (reference sequence).

The chain couples TRBV18 to TRBJ1-2; a weak D match, TRBD1 (6 bases). V dropped 2 bases and J dropped 1 base, with 8 bases sitting between them. The CDR3 runs 14 residues. The V gene's germline CDR1 is KGHSH and CDR2 LQKENI. CDR3 in amino acids: CASSPGQSNYGYTF. The DNA of the CDR3 is TGTGCCAGCTCACCAGGACAGAGTAACTATGGCTACACCTTC.

The CDR3: CASSEEARGGYTF. The CDR3 DNA is TGTGCCAGCAGTGAAGAGGCGCGGGGTGGCTACACCTTC. The V and J genes are TRBV2 and TRBJ1-2, with D hard to call. Germline V gene data show CDR1 as SNHLY and CDR2 as FYNNEI. V lost 1 base and J 7 bases, leaving 10 bases between the germline ends. This CDR3 is 13 amino acids long.

The chain joins TRBV7-6 to TRBJ1-2, with D possibly matching TRBD1 (6 bases). The V end lost 5 bases, the J end lost 8 bases, and 12 bases lay between the germline ends. The germline V gene has CDR1 SGHVS and CDR2 FNYEAQ. The length of the CDR3 is 12 residues. The CDR3 loop is CASSPEGGGYTF. In nucleotides, the CDR3 is TGTGCCAGCAGCCCAGAAGGGGGAGGCTACACCTTC.

Concerning this clone: The sample contains more than one DNA sequence encoding this CDR3. The chain combines TRBV5-1 with TRBJ2-1, with TRBD2 matching 12 bases. CDR1 SGHRS and CDR2 YFSETQ come from the germline V gene. Trimming removed 0 bases from V and 7 bases from J; junction bases left unmatched: 5. This CDR3 is built from 16 residues. For the CDR3, the DNA is TGCGCCAGCAGCTTGGGTTCTAGCGGGGGGGCAAATGAGCAGTTCTTC. Protein: CASSLGSSGGANEQFF.

The J gene is TRBJ2-7, the V gene TRBV5-4; TRBD1 matches at 11 bases. The junction had 5 bases not matched to a gene; V was cut back by 0 bases and J by 3 bases. This CDR3 region has 16 residues. Germline V gives CDR1 SGHNT, CDR2 YYREEE (reference sequence). The CDR3 protein is CASSLGGTGGHYEQYF. DNA for the CDR3: TGTGCCAGCAGCTTGGGAGGGACAGGGGGTCACTACGAGCAGTACTTC.

The chain has TRBV18 and TRBJ1-1; the D is unclear. The CDR3 has 13 residues. Germline CDR1 KGHSH, CDR2 LQKENI. V lost 5 bases, J lost 3 bases, and 10 bases lay in between. CDR3: CASSTSQDTEAFF. CDR3 DNA: TGTGCCAGCTCAACCAGTCAGGACACTGAAGCTTTCTTT.

Turning to this clone: Other DNA sequences in the sample encode the same CDR3. This sequence joins TRBV7-9 and TRBJ1-2; 11 bases agree with TRBD1. The trim removed 1 base at V and 7 bases at J, leaving 5 bases unmatched. The CDR3 consists of 15 residues. The V gene's germline CDR1 is SEHNR and CDR2 FQNEAQ (reference sequence). The CDR3 DNA is TGTGCCAGCAGCTTAGATGGACAGGGGGCGCGTGGCTACACCTTC. Translated, it gives CASSLDGQGARGYTF.

The CDR3 coding sequence is TGCGCCAGCAGCCGGGGGTCTGGTGAAAAACTGTTTTTT. As protein: CASSRGSGEKLFF. This chain joins TRBV5-1 and TRBJ1-4; maybe TRBD1 (5 bases). Per the germline V gene, CDR1 is SGHRS and CDR2 is YFSETQ. The V gene lost 4 bases and the J gene lost 7 bases, with 11 bases spanning the gap. This CDR3 has 13 residues.

On this clone: Other nucleotide sequences in the sample specify the same CDR3. The rearrangement joins TRBV3-1 (or the pseudogene TRBV3-2) to TRBJ2-5; D perhaps matches TRBD2 (6 bases). V lost 1 base, J lost 5 bases, and 8 bases lay in between. This CDR3 comprises 13 residues. Germline V lookup: CDR1 LGHDT, CDR2 YNNKEL (reference sequence). The CDR3: CASSQGRGETQYF. The CDR3 region has the DNA TGTGCCAGCAGCCAAGGGAGGGGTGAGACCCAGTACTTC.

This chain links TRBV7-2 with TRBJ2-5, with 9 bases fitting TRBD2. This CDR3 contains 16 residues. The germline V gene has CDR1 SGHTA and CDR2 FQGNSA. The V segment lost 5 bases and the J segment 5 bases; nucleotides outside the gene matches: 12. CDR3 sequence: CASSTSSGVAGETQYF. CDR3 coding DNA: TGTGCCAGCAGCACCTCTAGCGGGGTGGCGGGGGAGACCCAGTACTTC.

As for this clone: This sample includes further DNA sequences coding for the same CDR3. The chain uses TRBV4-1 and TRBJ2-6; weak D call: TRBD2 (5 bases). The CDR3 is 15 amino acids. V gave up 1 base and J gave up 4 bases, with 8 bases separating them. Germline CDR1 reads MGHRA; CDR2 reads YSYEKL. The CDR3 sequence: CASSQGGLGANVLTF. The CDR3 nucleotides are TGCGCCAGCAGCCAAGGAGGGTTAGGGGCCAACGTCCTGACTTTC.

This chain connects TRBV14 to TRBJ2-7, with D possibly matching TRBD2 (6 bases). CDR3 length: 13 amino acids. V shed 0 bases and J shed 4 bases, with 7 bases lying between them. Germline assignment: CDR1 SGHDN and CDR2 FVKESK. In DNA, the CDR3 is TGTGCCAGCAGCCAAGAACGGGGGTACGAGCAGTACTTC. It codes for CASSQERGYEQYF.